The 31 T cell receptor beta chains given below trace back to one sample, sequenced in a study of cytomegalovirus exposure and HLA in healthy donors. The PCR ran on 60 Vbeta and 13 Jbeta primers. Method: immunoSEQ multiplex PCR; TCRdb's copy keeps in-frame clones and lacks some. The sample contains 72,000 or so clones, around three quarters of which appear only once. Source material: PBMCs. These receptor sequences come from a man younger than 35 in good health and CMV-seropositive.

This chain connects TRBV2 to TRBJ1-1; D perhaps matches TRBD1 (6 bases). From germline, CDR1 is SNHLY and CDR2 FYNNEI. Trimming shortened V by 3 bases and J by 3 bases, and 11 bases separated the two germline ends. The CDR3 is made up of 14 amino acids. CDR3 sequence: CASSDRGGDTEAFF. Written as DNA, the CDR3 is TGTGCCAGCAGTGATAGAGGGGGTGACACTGAAGCTTTCTTT.

The CDR3 region has the DNA TGTGCCAGCAGCGTAGATGGGGCCACAAACACTGAAGCTTTCTTT. Its translation is CASSVDGATNTEAFF. The rearrangement joins TRBV9 to TRBJ1-1; a weak D match, TRBD1 (5 bases). V lost 0 bases, J lost 2 bases, and 11 bases lay in between. Germline CDR1 and CDR2: SGDLS and YYNGEE. This CDR3 region has 15 residues.

This rearrangement joins TRBV6-1 to TRBJ2-1, with 11 bases lining up with TRBD2. V shed 6 bases, J shed 7 bases, and the junction held 5 bases outside the gene matches. From germline, CDR1 is MNHNS and CDR2 SASEGT. The CDR3 has 14 residues. The CDR3 DNA is TGTGCCAGCAGCATTAGCGGGAGGGGTAATGAGCAGTTCTTC. This translates into CASSISGRGNEQFF.

This clone was observed a single time. The rearrangement joins TRBV2 to TRBJ1-5; the D is unclear. Germline V gives CDR1 SNHLY, CDR2 FYNNEI. There are 16 residues in the CDR3. V was pared by 5 bases and J by 0 bases, with 14 bases between. The DNA of the CDR3 is TGTGCCAGCAGTCAACAGTCGGGGTATAGCAATCAGCCCCAGCATTTT. The encoded protein is CASSQQSGYSNQPQHF.

This chain connects TRBV7-6 to TRBJ2-3; possibly TRBD2 for D (5 bases). This CDR3 region has 15 residues. Trimming removed 2 bases at V and 6 bases at J, with 15 bases between. The germline V gene has CDR1 SGHVS and CDR2 FNYEAQ. The CDR3 bases are TGTGCCAGCAGCTTATGGGAGTCCATGTCGGATACGCAGTATTTT. Protein sequence: CASSLWESMSDTQYF. Filled out from reference TRBV7-6 and TRBJ2-3, the complete variable domain reads GAGVSQSPRYKVTKRGQDVALRCDPISGHVSLYWYRQALGQGPEFLTYFNYEAQQDKSGLPNDRFSAERPEGSISTLTIQRTEQRDSAMYRCASSLWESMSDTQYFGPGTRLTVL.

This chain links TRBV5-1 with TRBJ2-5; 9 bases fit TRBD2. V dropped 4 bases and J dropped 2; count of bases not matched to a gene: 12. The CDR3 contains 17 residues. The germline gives CDR1 SGHRS, CDR2 YFSETQ. In DNA form, the CDR3 reads TGCGCCAGCAGCCTGGAAAGTAGAGCGGGGGGTCAAGAGACCCAGTACTTC. The encoded protein is CASSLESRAGGQETQYF.

The CDR3 DNA follows: TGTGCCAGCAGTGATCCAGGGTGGGACACCATATATTTT. This translates into CASSDPGWDTIYF. This chain uses TRBV6-1 with TRBJ1-3, with a tentative D call TRBD1 (5 bases). The CDR3 covers 13 residues. V shed 3 bases and J shed 8 bases, with 11 bases lying between them. The germline V gene encodes CDR1 MNHNS and CDR2 SASEGT.

Here the CDR3 reads CASSPYGTSGEAFF. As DNA, the CDR3 is TGTGCCAGCAGCCCATACGGGACATCCGGCGAAGCTTTCTTT. The chain joins TRBV7-9 to TRBJ1-1; perhaps TRBD1 as D (6 bases). Deletions cut 5 bases from V and 8 bases from J, with 18 bases between. This CDR3 contains 14 residues. Germline assignment: CDR1 SEHNR and CDR2 FQNEAQ (reference sequence).

Concerning this clone: The sample contains more than one DNA sequence encoding this CDR3. The chain recombines TRBV30 with TRBJ2-7; D unclear. V was pared by 0 bases and J by 3 bases, with 6 bases between. Germline CDR1 and CDR2: GTSNPN and SVGIG (reference sequence). CDR3 length: 12 residues. The CDR3, as DNA: TGTGCCTGGAGTGTATCCGGCTACGAGCAGTACTTC. It codes for CAWSVSGYEQYF.

This clone has just a few counts. This sequence joins TRBV2 and TRBJ1-5; the D is unclear. This CDR3 is built from 12 residues. Germline CDR1 and CDR2: SNHLY and FYNNEI. V lost 2 bases and J lost 4, with 3 bases in between. CDR3 protein: CASSESNQPQHF. The CDR3 DNA is TGTGCCAGCAGTGAATCGAATCAGCCCCAGCATTTT. The full variable domain, with the rest looked up from reference TRBV2 and TRBJ1-5, is EPEVTQTPSHQVTQMGQEVILRCVPISNHLYFYWYRQILGQKVEFLVSFYNNEISEKSEIFDDQFSVERPDGSNFTLKIRSTKLEDSAMYFCASSESNQPQHFGDGTRLSIL.

The V gene is TRBV7-8, the J gene TRBJ2-7; a weak D match, TRBD2 (5 bases). Germline values: CDR1 SGHVS, CDR2 FQNEAQ. The V end lost 7 bases, the J end lost 0 bases, and 19 bases lay between the germline ends. The CDR3 totals 16 residues. CDR3 in amino acids: CASNHAPGISSYEQYF. The CDR3 DNA reads as TGTGCCAGCAATCATGCCCCGGGGATTTCCTCCTACGAGCAGTACTTC.

The table lists this clone with a count of one. The rearrangement joins TRBV30 to TRBJ2-7, with 7 bases aligning to TRBD2. The CDR3 extends over 13 amino acids. Looked up from germline, CDR1 is GTSNPN and CDR2 is SVGIG (reference sequence). The V segment lost 6 bases and the J segment 4 bases; nucleotides outside the gene matches: 9. CDR3 nucleotides: TGTGCCTGCCAACCCGGGGGGACGTACGAGCAGTACTTC. Its translation: CACQPGGTYEQYF.

The chain is built from TRBV2 and TRBJ2-5, with TRBD1 identical over 10 bases. Germline lookup yields CDR1 SNHLY and CDR2 FYNNEI. Trimming took 11 bases from V and 5 from J; bases not matched to a gene: 11. CDR3 length: 14 amino acids. The CDR3: CAGKGGTGEETQYF. For the CDR3, the DNA is TGTGCCGGGAAAGGCGGGACAGGGGAGGAGACCCAGTACTTC.

CDR3 sequence: CSVRGQGTYEQYF. The CDR3 region has the DNA TGCAGCGTTAGGGGACAGGGCACCTACGAGCAGTACTTC. The chain has TRBV29-1 and TRBJ2-7, with 9 positions matching TRBD1. CDR3 length equals 13 residues. Germline-derived CDR1 and CDR2 are SQVTM and ANQGSEA. V shed 5 bases and J 2 bases; nucleotides not matched to a gene: 4.

The CDR3 DNA reads TGTGCCTGGAACTACGGGAATGGCTACACCTTC. Translated: CAWNYGNGYTF. The chain is built from TRBV30 and TRBJ1-2; D unclear. The CDR3 loop spans 11 amino acids. The germline V gene has CDR1 GTSNPN and CDR2 SVGIG (reference sequence). V dropped 4 bases and J dropped 6 bases, with 9 bases sitting between them.

V gene TRBV6-5 combines with J gene TRBJ1-5, with 8 bases aligning to TRBD1. CDR1 is MNHEY and CDR2 is SVGAGI in the germline V gene. The CDR3 contains 15 residues. V dropped 0 bases and J dropped 7; count of bases not matched to a gene: 5. The chain's CDR3 is CASSYSPQGDQPQHF. The CDR3 nucleotides read TGTGCCAGCAGTTACTCTCCACAGGGGGACCAGCCCCAGCATTTT.

This clone has a handful of counts. The chain uses TRBV19 and TRBJ1-2, with TRBD1 identical over 10 bases. Germline CDR1 and CDR2: LNHDA and SQIVND (reference sequence). This CDR3 comprises 15 residues. Trimming cost V 10 bases and J 1 base; bases outside gene matches: 9. The CDR3 protein is CAILGGTGDNYGYTF. CDR3 nucleotide sequence: TGTGCCATTCTGGGCGGGACAGGGGATAACTATGGCTACACCTTC.

The V call is TRBV7-9, the J call TRBJ1-5; the D is unclear. Germline assignment: CDR1 SEHNR and CDR2 FQNEAQ (reference sequence). Deletions cut 5 bases from V and 0 bases from J, with 8 bases between. The CDR3 length is 14 residues. Written as DNA, the CDR3 is TGTGCCAGCAGCCCTGAGTATAGCAATCAGCCCCAGCATTTT. Its translation: CASSPEYSNQPQHF.

V and J are TRBV29-1 and TRBJ2-1, with 9 bases aligning to TRBD1. V was pared by 3 bases and J by 8 bases, with 8 bases of the junction left unmatched. The CDR3 contains 14 residues. Germline CDR1 reads SQVTM; CDR2 reads ANQGSEA. The CDR3 region is CSVEGQGLLDEQFF. DNA of the CDR3: TGCAGCGTTGAGGGACAGGGCCTTTTGGATGAGCAGTTCTTC.

About this clone itself: The sample contains more than one DNA sequence encoding this CDR3. This chain joins TRBV30 and TRBJ1-5, with D tentatively TRBD1 (5 bases). CDR1 is GTSNPN and CDR2 is SVGIG in the germline V gene (reference sequence). This CDR3 has 13 residues. Trimming cost V 1 base and J 2 bases, with 6 bases left between them. CDR3 region: CAWSARGNQPQHF. CDR3 nucleotide sequence: TGTGCCTGGAGTGCCAGGGGCAATCAGCCCCAGCATTTT.

V gene TRBV4-1 combines with J gene TRBJ2-2, with D perhaps TRBD1 (5 bases). The V end was cut by 6 bases, the J end by 5 bases, with 16 bases between. Germline CDR1 is MGHRA and CDR2 is YSYEKL. The CDR3 is made up of 15 amino acids. The CDR3 spells CASRGVRARTGELFF. CDR3 sequence (DNA): TGCGCCAGCAGAGGGGTCAGGGCGCGAACCGGGGAGCTGTTTTTT.

V usage is TRBV6-5 and J usage is TRBJ1-1, with 7 bases fitting TRBD1. Germline loops: CDR1 MNHEY, CDR2 SVGAGI. The CDR3 loop spans 13 amino acids. V lost 3 bases and J lost 4; bases outside the gene matches: 2. The CDR3 nucleotides read TGTGCCAGCAGTTATACAGGGGTCACTGAAGCTTTCTTT. Translated, it gives CASSYTGVTEAFF.

V usage is TRBV29-1 and J usage is TRBJ1-2, with 11 positions matching TRBD1. Germline CDR1 and CDR2: SQVTM and ANQGSEA. This CDR3 contains 13 residues. With 4 bases clipped from V and 5 bases from J, the junction kept 3 bases outside the gene matches. For the CDR3, the DNA is TGCAGCGTTGCTGGGACAGGGGGGTATGGCTACACCTTC. It is translated as CSVAGTGGYGYTF.

The chain is built from TRBV15 and TRBJ2-6; D possibly corresponds to TRBD1 (5 bases). The CDR3 length is 16 residues. CDR1 and CDR2 (germline): LNHNV, YYDKDF (reference sequence). The germline V and J ends were trimmed by 8 bases and 0 bases, with 14 bases remaining between them. The CDR3, as DNA: TGTGCCACCGCGGCCTCAAGGGGCTCTGGGGCCAACGTCCTGACTTTC. Its translation is CATAASRGSGANVLTF.

This clone has only one observation. The V call is TRBV4-1, the J call TRBJ2-3; TRBD2 agrees at 7 bases. The CDR3 length is 15 residues. Trimming cost V 4 bases and J 2 bases; bases outside gene matches: 6. Germline assignment: CDR1 MGHRA and CDR2 YSYEKL. As DNA, the CDR3 is TGCGCCAGCAGCCCCCCAGCGGGGTACACAGATACGCAGTATTTT. Encoded protein: CASSPPAGYTDTQYF.

V usage is TRBV6-1 and J usage is TRBJ1-5; a weak D match, TRBD1 (5 bases). The CDR3 runs to 15 residues. V was clipped by 6 bases and J by 0 bases, with 12 bases between them. Germline CDR1 is MNHNS and CDR2 is SASEGT. The CDR3 protein is CASSDAQGSNQPQHF. CDR3 sequence (DNA): TGTGCCAGCAGCGACGCTCAGGGTAGCAATCAGCCCCAGCATTTT.

The V gene is TRBV4-1, the J gene TRBJ2-7; D might be TRBD1 (6 bases). Germline V gene sequence: CDR1 MGHRA, CDR2 YSYEKL. The CDR3 spans 15 residues. With 2 bases removed from V and 9 bases from J, the gap between germline ends came to 20 bases. The CDR3 sequence: CASSQTEQGSLGQYF. The DNA of the CDR3 is TGCGCCAGCAGCCAAACCGAACAGGGTTCCCTAGGGCAGTACTTC.

The chain combines TRBV6-1 with TRBJ1-1, with D uncertain. V was pared by 2 bases and J by 2 bases, with 9 bases between. Germline V gives CDR1 MNHNS, CDR2 SASEGT. This CDR3 region has 14 residues. CDR3 coding DNA: TGTGCCAGCAGTGAAAGCCTAGTCAACACTGAAGCTTTCTTT. Residues: CASSESLVNTEAFF.

This clone was seen only a few times. The rearrangement joins TRBV6-5 to TRBJ2-7; D is possibly TRBD1 (5 bases). CDR1 is MNHEY, CDR2 SVGAGI, per germline. V lost 8 bases, J lost 3 bases, and 14 bases lay in between. CDR3 length equals 13 residues. CDR3 in DNA: TGTGCCAGCGCCTTACGACAGATCTACGAGCAGTACTTC. It encodes CASALRQIYEQYF.

This clone was recorded a few times. A junction end diverges from the germline sequence, so it may reflect a read error. The CDR3, as DNA: TGTGCCAGCAGTAACTCCGGGACTAGCGGGAGGAATGAGCAGTTCTTC. This gives the protein CASSNSGTSGRNEQFF. The rearrangement links TRBV6-6 to TRBJ2-1, with TRBD2 identical over 15 bases. The germline V gene encodes CDR1 MNHNY and CDR2 SVGAGI (reference sequence). There are 16 residues in the CDR3.

This chain joins TRBV2 and TRBJ1-2; the D gene is possibly TRBD1 (6 bases). The CDR3 runs to 11 residues. V was clipped by 6 bases and J by 8 bases, with 10 bases between them. Germline lookup yields CDR1 SNHLY and CDR2 FYNNEI. The CDR3 here is CASREGVGYTF. CDR3 DNA: TGTGCCAGCAGAGAGGGGGTGGGCTACACCTTC.